Below are 30 T cell receptor beta chains sequenced from a single sample in a study of CD8 T cells in Susac syndrome. Random-hexamer reverse transcription was applied to about 0.5 to 1 ug RNA. MiXCR was run by TCRdb on the immunoSEQ multiplex PCR reads, yielding one entry per CDR3 protein. This table holds about 120,000 distinct CDR3 sequences, about 93% found once. Input material: CD8+ T cells from PBMCs. These receptors originate from a human donor with Susac syndrome.

This chain links TRBV13 with TRBJ2-7; a weak D match, TRBD1 (5 bases). Trimming cost V 0 bases and J 2 bases, with 14 bases left between them. The germline V gene encodes CDR1 PRHDT and CDR2 FYEKMQ (reference sequence). This CDR3 is 16 amino acids long. The CDR3 DNA is TGTGCCAGCAGCTTAGGCCCTGGGCAGGGCCCCTACGAGCAGTACTTC. The encoded protein is CASSLGPGQGPYEQYF.

The chain recombines TRBV6-2 or TRBV6-3 with TRBJ2-5; D not resolved. Trimming took off 6 bases at V and 2 bases at J, with 10 bases between the two ends. The CDR3 sequence is 13 residues long. The germline CDR1 and CDR2 sequences are MNHEY and SVGEGT. The CDR3: CASRAGDQETQYF. CDR3 nucleotides: TGTGCCAGCAGGGCAGGAGATCAAGAGACCCAGTACTTC.

The chain joins TRBV11-2 to TRBJ1-2, with a weak D call TRBD1 (5 bases). CDR1 is SGHAT and CDR2 is FQNNGV in the germline V gene. This CDR3 region has 14 residues. The V end lost 5 bases, the J end lost 2 bases, and 12 bases lay between the germline ends. CDR3 in amino acids: CASSPSGQNYGYTF. The CDR3 DNA reads as TGTGCCAGCAGCCCCTCAGGACAAAACTATGGCTACACCTTC.

This clonotype was seen once. The DNA for the CDR3 is TGTGCCAGCAGCATAGGGGCGTGCTCCGGGGAGCTGTTTTTT. The encoded protein is CASSIGACSGELFF. The chain uses TRBV21-1 and TRBJ2-2; no check of the table's D call, TRBD1, against the DNA was made. TRBV21-1 has pseudogene status. There are 14 residues in the CDR3.

The chain couples TRBV18 to TRBJ2-1, with D tentatively TRBD2 (5 bases). Germline CDR1 is KGHSH and CDR2 is LQKENI. V was trimmed by 6 bases and J by 5 bases, leaving 14 bases between them. The CDR3 length is 14 residues. The CDR3 coding sequence is TGTGCCAGCTCGGCCCGGGAACCGGACAATGAGCAGTTCTTC. Protein product: CASSAREPDNEQFF.

This sequence joins TRBV11-1 and TRBJ2-5, with D tentatively TRBD1 or TRBD2 (5 bases each). Germline loops: CDR1 SGHAT, CDR2 FQDESV (reference sequence). V was trimmed by 4 bases and J by 5 bases, leaving 26 bases between them. CDR3 length equals 18 residues. The CDR3 is CASSSSPLGVSGFETQYF. The CDR3, as DNA: TGTGCCAGCAGCTCCTCACCCCTGGGGGTATCGGGGTTTGAGACCCAGTACTTC.

This chain uses TRBV5-1 with TRBJ1-1, with TRBD1 as a possible D gene (6 bases). Germline V gives CDR1 SGHRS, CDR2 YFSETQ. This CDR3 region has 14 residues. Trimming took off 1 base at V and 1 base at J, with 8 bases between the two ends. The CDR3 spells CASSLQGKNTEAFF. The CDR3, as DNA: TGCGCCAGCAGCTTGCAGGGGAAGAACACTGAAGCTTTCTTT.

This clonotype has a handful of counts. The V gene is TRBV2, the J gene TRBJ1-2; D is unclear. Germline V gene sequence: CDR1 SNHLY, CDR2 FYNNEI. This CDR3 has 11 amino acids. Trimming took 11 bases from V and 3 from J, leaving 10 bases between them. In DNA, the CDR3 is TGTGCCTCTAACTTGGACTATGGCTACACCTTC. Translation gives CASNLDYGYTF.

The V call is TRBV2, the J call TRBJ2-7; tentatively, D is TRBD2 (5 bases). The V and J ends lost 7 bases and 2 bases respectively, with 18 bases between them. The V gene's germline CDR1 is SNHLY and CDR2 FYNNEI. The CDR3 loop spans 15 amino acids. CDR3 DNA sequence: TGTGCCAGCATCCGGATCGGTGGAGGAACCTACGAGCAGTACTTC. It encodes CASIRIGGGTYEQYF.

In DNA form, the CDR3 reads TGTGCCAGCAGTTACACCGGGACGGATTACGAGCAGTACTTC. Amino acids: CASSYTGTDYEQYF. The V and J genes are TRBV6-5 and TRBJ2-7; D may match TRBD1 or TRBD2 (5 bases each). The CDR3 spans 14 residues. From germline, CDR1 is MNHEY and CDR2 SVGAGI. V shed 2 bases and J shed 4 bases, with 12 bases lying between them.

This chain uses TRBV12-3 or TRBV12-4 with TRBJ1-2; D is perhaps TRBD1 (5 bases). The CDR3 length is 14 residues. V was clipped by 6 bases and J by 7 bases, with 18 bases between them. The CDR3 here is CASRPHGTPLGYTF. The CDR3 region has the DNA TGTGCCAGCAGACCCCACGGGACTCCCCTTGGCTACACCTTC.

The chain couples TRBV20-1 to TRBJ1-5, with 7 bases lining up with TRBD1. The CDR3 has 15 amino acids. V trimming: 0 bases; J trimming: 7 bases; junction bases outside the gene matches: 9. From germline, CDR1 is DFQATT and CDR2 SNEGSKA (reference sequence). The CDR3 loop is CSAREGGQLTQPQHF. The CDR3 DNA reads as TGCAGTGCTAGAGAGGGGGGACAGCTAACACAGCCCCAGCATTTT.

The CDR3 reads CASSKTYRDRGHEQYF. As DNA, the CDR3 is TGCGCCAGCAGCAAAACATACCGGGACAGGGGCCACGAGCAGTACTTC. The genes are TRBV5-1 and TRBJ2-7, with 10 positions matching TRBD1. The CDR3 has 16 residues. The trim removed 4 bases at V and 5 bases at J, leaving 12 bases unmatched. Per the germline V gene, CDR1 is SGHRS and CDR2 is YFSETQ.

The DNA of the CDR3 is TGTGCCACCAGCACGGGGACTAGCGGGCCCCCCTACAATGAGCAGTTCTTC. As protein: CATSTGTSGPPYNEQFF. The chain recombines TRBV15 with TRBJ2-1, with 12 bases matching TRBD2. CDR3 length equals 17 residues. The germline V gene encodes CDR1 LNHNV and CDR2 YYDKDF (reference sequence). V shed 4 bases and J 2 bases; nucleotides not matched to a gene: 6. The complete variable domain, with remaining parts taken from reference TRBV15 and TRBJ2-1, reads DAMVIQNPRYQVTQFGKPVTLSCSQTLNHNVMYWYQQKSSQAPKLLFHYYDKDFNNEADTPDNFQSRRPNTSFCFLDIRSPGLGDTAMYLCATSTGTSGPPYNEQFFGPGTRLTVL.

This rearrangement joins TRBV6-2 or TRBV6-3 to TRBJ1-1; tentatively, D is TRBD1 (5 bases). Trimming left V 6 bases short and J 11 bases short, with 25 bases between. This CDR3 contains 15 residues. From germline, CDR1 is MNHEY and CDR2 SVGEGT. The CDR3 DNA reads as TGTGCCAGCAGCCAAACGTTTGGGACGGAGCGCTCGGCTTTCTTT. It encodes CASSQTFGTERSAFF.

V and J are TRBV7-3 and TRBJ2-1; a possible D gene is TRBD1 (6 bases). The CDR3 is made up of 17 amino acids. The ends were cut back, 4 bases at V and 1 base at J, with 17 bases in the middle. The germline V gene has CDR1 SGHTA and CDR2 FQGTGA. CDR3 coding DNA: TGTGCCAGCAGCTACGCCCCCATGGGGGCTTCCTACAATGAGCAGTTCTTC. Amino acids: CASSYAPMGASYNEQFF.

The chain recombines TRBV4-3 with TRBJ2-1, with TRBD1 matching 8 bases. Per the germline V gene, CDR1 is LGHNA and CDR2 is YSLEER. The CDR3 covers 15 residues. The V segment lost 5 bases and the J segment 3 bases; nucleotides outside the gene matches: 6. The CDR3 protein is CASSVGQGNYNEQFF. CDR3 in DNA: TGCGCCAGCAGCGTAGGACAGGGTAACTACAATGAGCAGTTCTTC.

The chain joins TRBV14 to TRBJ2-1, with 7 nucleotides matching TRBD1. V was pared by 4 bases and J by 0 bases, with 3 bases of the junction left unmatched. Germline V lookup: CDR1 SGHDN, CDR2 FVKESK. This CDR3 is built from 15 residues. The CDR3 loop reads CASSLQGTSYNEQFF. The CDR3 nucleotides are TGTGCCAGCAGCCTACAGGGGACCTCCTACAATGAGCAGTTCTTC.

The J gene is TRBJ2-5, the V gene TRBV24-1; 12 nucleotides align to TRBD1. In germline, CDR1 is KGHDR, CDR2 SFDVKD. This CDR3 contains 16 residues. J lost 5 bases, V lost 3 bases, and 6 bases had no gene match. CDR3 sequence reads: CATSDPGTGGRETQYF. The CDR3 DNA sequence: TGTGCCACCAGTGATCCCGGGACAGGGGGCCGGGAGACCCAGTACTTC.

The genes are TRBV29-1 and TRBJ1-1, with a tentative D call TRBD1 (5 bases). CDR3 length: 13 residues. V was clipped by 7 bases and J by 1 base, with 13 bases between them. Germline-derived CDR1 and CDR2 are SQVTM and ANQGSEA. The CDR3 coding sequence is TGCAGCGCTCCGGGACGGCGGAACACTGAAGCTTTCTTT. Translating gives CSAPGRRNTEAFF.

The chain recombines TRBV27 with TRBJ2-5; 7 bases fit TRBD1. With 7 bases clipped from V and 5 bases from J, the junction kept 13 bases outside the gene matches. Looked up from germline, CDR1 is MNHEY and CDR2 is SMNVEV (reference sequence). The CDR3 extends over 15 amino acids. This chain's CDR3 is CASNPGQAVGETQYF. The CDR3 DNA reads TGTGCCAGCAATCCCGGACAGGCAGTCGGGGAGACCCAGTACTTC.

This chain uses TRBV3-1 with TRBJ1-2, with a possible D match to TRBD1 (6 bases). The V gene lost 0 bases and the J gene lost 5 bases, with 22 bases spanning the gap. The CDR3 has 18 residues. Germline CDR1 and CDR2: LGHDT and YNNKEL (reference sequence). CDR3 protein: CASSQDLLTGWGVYGYTF. CDR3 nucleotide sequence: TGTGCCAGCAGCCAAGATTTGTTGACAGGCTGGGGTGTGTATGGCTACACCTTC.

This clonotype was recorded once. The rearrangement links TRBV2 to TRBJ2-1, with 8 positions matching TRBD2. This CDR3 is 14 amino acids long. Germline trimming cut 3 bases from V and 7 bases from J; bases unmatched to any gene: 5. CDR1 and CDR2 from the germline V gene are SNHLY and FYNNEI. The CDR3 DNA reads TGTGCCAGCAGTGAGGGACTAGGTTTTAATGAGCAGTTCTTC. Amino acid sequence: CASSEGLGFNEQFF.

This rearrangement joins TRBV20-1 to TRBJ1-5, with D unresolved. There are 15 residues in the CDR3. The V gene lost 0 bases and the J gene lost 8 bases, with 17 bases spanning the gap. Germline-derived CDR1 and CDR2 are DFQATT and SNEGSKA (reference sequence). The CDR3 bases are TGCAGTGCTAGAGATGGTCCAGAGTCTCCCAAGCCCCAGCATTTT. Translating gives CSARDGPESPKPQHF.

The chain uses TRBV9 and TRBJ2-5, with 7 nucleotides matching TRBD2. J gave up 4 bases and V 4 bases, and 19 bases lay outside the gene matches. CDR3 length equals 18 residues. Germline V gives CDR1 SGDLS, CDR2 YYNGEE. CDR3 DNA sequence: TGTGCCAGCAGCTCCCCGAGCCTACTGGCGGGGGAGCGAGAGACCCAGTACTTC. Amino acid sequence: CASSSPSLLAGERETQYF.

The chain employs TRBV12-3 or TRBV12-4 and TRBJ2-5, with D maybe TRBD1 (6 bases). The V gene lost 6 bases and the J gene lost 1 base, with 12 bases spanning the gap. CDR3 size: 14 residues. In nucleotides, the CDR3 is TGTGCCAGCAGCAAAGACAGGAGCCAAGAGACCCAGTACTTC. Encoded protein: CASSKDRSQETQYF.

The chain joins TRBV6-5 to TRBJ1-5; unclear D gene. Trimming left V 0 bases short and J 0 bases short, with 6 bases between. This CDR3 is 15 amino acids long. Looked up from germline, CDR1 is MNHEY and CDR2 is SVGAGI. CDR3 nucleotide sequence: TGTGCCAGCAGTTACTCTCGGAATAGCAATCAGCCCCAGCATTTT. It codes for CASSYSRNSNQPQHF.

This clonotype occurred once. The chain joins TRBV29-1 to TRBJ1-1; D is uncertain. The germline gives CDR1 SQVTM, CDR2 ANQGSEA. This CDR3 region has 15 residues. Trimming pared 4 bases from V and 4 bases from J, leaving 19 bases between. CDR3 coding DNA: TGCAGCGTTGGTTGTTCCCGGCCTGGGTGCACTGAAGCTTTCTTT. Translating it yields CSVGCSRPGCTEAFF. The variable domain in full, completed from reference TRBV29-1 and TRBJ1-1, reads SAVISQKPSRDICQRGTSLTIQCQVDSQVTMMFWYRQQPGQSLTLIATANQGSEATYESGFVIDKFPISRPNLTFSTLTVSNMSPEDSSIYLCSVGCSRPGCTEAFFGQGTRLTVV.

The chain couples TRBV12-3 or TRBV12-4 to TRBJ2-1; 10 bases are a match to TRBD2. Unmatched junction bases numbered 10, after V lost 4 bases and J lost 7 bases. The CDR3 spans 16 residues. The CDR3 coding sequence is TGTGCCAGCAGTTCCGTCTCTAGCGGGAGCCAGAATGAGCAGTTCTTC. Its translation is CASSSVSSGSQNEQFF.

The J gene is TRBJ2-1, the V gene TRBV27, with D perhaps TRBD2 (6 bases). The CDR3 runs to 13 residues. Trimming took off 6 bases at V and 5 bases at J, with 11 bases between the two ends. Germline lookup yields CDR1 MNHEY and CDR2 SMNVEV (reference sequence). DNA of the CDR3: TGTGCCAGCAGCCGGGACTCACACAATGAGCAGTTCTTC. It specifies CASSRDSHNEQFF.